The sequence of this T cell receptor beta chain was determined in a study of shared clonotypes between healthy human individuals. Some clones are missing from TCRdb's copy, which holds only in-frame ones; the method was immunoSEQ multiplex PCR. The sample contains just over 2,000,000 clones, roughly 95% of which appear only once. Selected positively for CCR7 and CD45RO-negative, naive CD8 cells excluded terminally differentiated effector memory CD45RA+ cells. Trimming shortened V by 3 bases and J by 3 bases, and 11 bases separated the two germline ends. CDR1 WSHSY and CDR2 SAAADI come from the germline V gene. The CDR3 totals 14 residues. This clone was picked up one time. Its antigen is as yet unknown. Study-wide results and limits: Represented diversity (both genetic and exposure-history) was limited by the small number of donors.

The sequence derives from a young man in good health. V is TRBV10-2 and J is TRBJ1-2; possibly TRBD1 for D (6 bases). Source material: naive CD8+ T cells sorted from blood. The CDR3 nucleotides read TGCGCCAGCAGTGATACAGGGCCCGACTATGGCTACACCTTC. It encodes CASSDTGPDYGYTF.